The clone carrying this T cell receptor (beta chain) showed up many times. There are 11 residues in the CDR3. Per the germline V gene, CDR1 is SGHRS and CDR2 is YFSETQ. V was cut by 3 bases and J by 2 bases, with 1 base left in between. This sample is drawn from a study of early T cells in non-severe SARS-CoV-2 infection. TCRdb recomputed calls from the 5' RACE reads with MiXCR, one row per CDR3 protein. In the table there are fewer than 55,000 distinct CDR3 sequences, under 7.5% of which are singletons. The receptor's source is an adult who was a healthcare worker with PCR-confirmed SARS-CoV-2 infection or an uninfected control (not recorded which). The chain combines TRBV5-1 with TRBJ2-3; D is unclear. Sequencing was performed on whole blood. The CDR3 sequence: CASSSTDTQYF. In nucleotides, the CDR3 is TGCGCCAGCAGCTCCACAGATACGCAGTATTTT. Full variable domain (missing parts from reference TRBV5-1 and TRBJ2-3): KAGVTQTPRYLIKTRGQQVTLSCSPISGHRSVSWYQQTPGQGLQFLFEYFSETQRNKGNFPGRFSGRQFSNSRSEMNVSTLELGDSALYLCASSSTDTQYFGPGTRLTVL.